A selection of T cell receptor beta chains follows, all from one sample in a study of identical twins. TCRdb reprocessed the 5' RACE reads with MiXCR, giving one entry per CDR3 protein. The table includes 350,000 or so distinct CDR3 sequences, roughly 9% detected once. Material: naive T cells sorted from blood. These receptors were collected from a woman between 45 and 60 years old in good health. Each CDR3 is given with its conserved first and last residue. A D gene is named only where the DNA matches it firmly. Size is omitted from some rows. Given values are once, few, many or a class for expanded clones.

TRBV7-8	-	TRBJ2-7	TRBD1	CASSHDRGLDEQYF	TGTGCCAGCAGTCACGACAGGGGCCTCGACGAGCAGTACTTC
TRBV7-2	-	TRBJ1-5	TRBD1	CASSYRDRGQPQHF	TGTGCCAGCAGCTACCGGGACAGGGGTCAGCCCCAGCATTTT
TRBV27	many	TRBJ2-1	TRBD1	CASSGQDYNEQFF	TGTGCCAGCAGTGGACAGGATTACAATGAGCAGTTCTTC
TRBV11-2	few	TRBJ2-4	TRBD1	CASSPNLGQGLNIQYF	TGTGCCAGCAGCCCGAACCTTGGACAGGGATTAAACATTCAGTACTTC
TRBV12-3/TRBV12-4	many	TRBJ2-7	-	CASSFGLFDEQYF	TGTGCCAGCAGTTTCGGTCTTTTCGACGAGCAGTACTTC
TRBV7-8	-	TRBJ2-7	-	CASTTDYEQYF	TGTGCCAGCACCACAGACTACGAGCAGTACTTC
TRBV30	-	TRBJ2-7	-	CAYWDNSYEQYF	TGTGCCTATTGGGACAACTCCTACGAGCAGTACTTC
TRBV20-1	-	TRBJ2-2	TRBD2	CSARERTSGRAGELFF	TGCAGTGCTAGAGAGAGGACTAGCGGGAGGGCCGGGGAGCTGTTTTTT
TRBV3-1	many	TRBJ2-5	-	CASSQGSGMQETQYF	TGTGCCAGCAGCCAAGGCTCCGGCATGCAAGAGACCCAGTACTTC
TRBV5-1	many	TRBJ1-5	-	CASSLVAGSHNQPQHF	TGCGCCAGCAGCTTGGTTGCGGGCAGCCACAATCAGCCCCAGCATTTT
TRBV4-1	-	TRBJ2-7	-	CASSQEAAGADEQYF	TGCGCCAGCAGCCAAGAGGCCGCAGGGGCTGACGAGCAGTACTTC
TRBV11-2	few	TRBJ2-3	TRBD2	CASSLVGTSGSADTQYF	TGTGCCAGCAGCTTAGTAGGGACTAGCGGGAGTGCAGATACGCAGTATTTT
TRBV25-1	-	TRBJ2-1	-	CASSGLGVAEQFF	TGTGCCAGCAGTGGACTAGGGGTTGCTGAGCAGTTCTTC
TRBV4-1	few	TRBJ1-1	-	CASSPVTGNTEAFF	TGCGCCAGCAGCCCCGTTACCGGGAACACTGAAGCTTTCTTT
TRBV24-1	-	TRBJ2-5	-	CATRRLLPYYF	TGTGCCACCAGACGACTCCTTCCGTATTACTTC
TRBV6-5	-	TRBJ2-1	-	CASSYGGNEQFF	TGTGCCAGCAGTTACGGGGGCAATGAGCAGTTCTTC
TRBV20-1	-	TRBJ1-2	-	CSARDGGRPNYGYTF	TGCAGTGCTAGAGATGGCGGAAGACCTAACTATGGCTACACCTTC
TRBV25-1	many	TRBJ1-1	TRBD1	CATEILNTGVLTAFF	TGTGCCACCGAAATCCTGAATACAGGGGTGTTGACGGCTTTCTTT
TRBV5-8	-	TRBJ1-4	-	CASSGPTGVGVEKLFF	TGTGCCAGCAGCGGACCCACAGGAGTAGGGGTTGAAAAACTGTTTTTT
TRBV29-1	many	TRBJ2-3	-	CSVGRRLTDTQYF	TGCAGCGTTGGTCGCAGACTCACAGATACGCAGTATTTT
TRBV10-3	many	TRBJ2-3	TRBD1	CAISESGQGNYF	TGTGCCATCAGTGAGTCGGGACAGGGTAACTATTTT
TRBV11-3	-	TRBJ2-2	-	CASSLSTVYTGELFF	TGTGCCAGCAGCTTATCTACAGTTTACACCGGGGAGCTGTTTTTT
TRBV5-1	many	TRBJ2-1	-	CASSLKGNEQFF	TGCGCCAGCAGCTTGAAGGGGAATGAGCAGTTCTTC
TRBV29-1	many	TRBJ1-2	-	CSVEELYGYTF	TGCAGCGTTGAAGAACTCTATGGCTACACCTTC
TRBV6-2/TRBV6-3	-	TRBJ1-1	TRBD1	CASTTGVIPGNTEAFF	TGTGCCAGCACAACAGGGGTGATCCCCGGGAACACTGAAGCTTTCTTT
TRBV3-1	-	TRBJ2-3	TRBD2	CASSQVSGSTDTQYF	TGTGCCAGCAGCCAAGTTAGCGGGAGCACAGATACGCAGTATTTT
TRBV4-1	few	TRBJ2-1	TRBD2	CASSRGLAGDNEQFF	TGCGCCAGTTCTAGGGGACTAGCGGGTGACAATGAGCAGTTCTTC
TRBV9	-	TRBJ2-1	TRBD2	CASSVGGLADEQFF	TGTGCCAGCAGCGTAGGGGGACTAGCCGATGAGCAGTTCTTC
TRBV6-5	few	TRBJ2-5	-	CASSSNRLAETQYF	TGTGCCAGCAGTTCCAACAGGCTGGCGGAGACCCAGTACTTC
TRBV12-3/TRBV12-4	many	TRBJ2-6	TRBD1	CASRPHRDRPLSGANVLTF	TGTGCCAGCAGACCACACCGGGACAGGCCCCTCTCTGGGGCCAACGTCCTGACTTTC